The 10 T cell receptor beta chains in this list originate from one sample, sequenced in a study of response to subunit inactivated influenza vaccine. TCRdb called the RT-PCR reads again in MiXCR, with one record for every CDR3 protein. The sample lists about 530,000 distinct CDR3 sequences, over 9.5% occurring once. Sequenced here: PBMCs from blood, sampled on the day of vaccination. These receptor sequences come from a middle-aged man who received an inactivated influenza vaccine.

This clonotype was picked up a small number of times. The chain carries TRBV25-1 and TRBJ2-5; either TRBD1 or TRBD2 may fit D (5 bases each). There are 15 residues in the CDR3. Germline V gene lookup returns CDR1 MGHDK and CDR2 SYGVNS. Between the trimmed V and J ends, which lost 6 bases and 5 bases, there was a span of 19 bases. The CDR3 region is CASRVADRGVETQYF. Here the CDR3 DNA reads TGTGCCAGCAGGGTCGCAGATAGAGGGGTGGAGACCCAGTACTTC.

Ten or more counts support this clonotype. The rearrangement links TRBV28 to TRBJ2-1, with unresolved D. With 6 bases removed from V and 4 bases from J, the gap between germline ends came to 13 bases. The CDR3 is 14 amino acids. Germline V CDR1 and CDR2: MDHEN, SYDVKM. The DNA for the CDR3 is TGTGCCAGCAGCTTGGCACAGAATTACAATGAGCAGTTCTTC. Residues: CASSLAQNYNEQFF.

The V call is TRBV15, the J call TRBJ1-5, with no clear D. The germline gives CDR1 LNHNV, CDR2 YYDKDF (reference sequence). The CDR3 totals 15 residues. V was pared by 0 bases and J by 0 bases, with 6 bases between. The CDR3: CATSREGNSNQPQHF. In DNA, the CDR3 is TGTGCCACCAGCAGAGAGGGGAATAGCAATCAGCCCCAGCATTTT. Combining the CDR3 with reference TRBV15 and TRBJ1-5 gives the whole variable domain DAMVIQNPRYQVTQFGKPVTLSCSQTLNHNVMYWYQQKSSQAPKLLFHYYDKDFNNEADTPDNFQSRRPNTSFCFLDIRSPGLGDTAMYLCATSREGNSNQPQHFGDGTRLSIL.

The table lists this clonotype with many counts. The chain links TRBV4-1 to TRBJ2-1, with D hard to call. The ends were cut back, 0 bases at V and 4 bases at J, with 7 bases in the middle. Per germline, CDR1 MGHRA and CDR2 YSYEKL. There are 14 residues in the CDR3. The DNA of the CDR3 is TGCGCCAGCAGCCAAGAGCCACTTTACAATGAGCAGTTCTTC. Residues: CASSQEPLYNEQFF.

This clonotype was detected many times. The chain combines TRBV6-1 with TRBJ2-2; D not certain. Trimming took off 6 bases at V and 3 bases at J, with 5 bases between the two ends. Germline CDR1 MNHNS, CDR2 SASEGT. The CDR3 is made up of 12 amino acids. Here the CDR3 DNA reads TGTGCCAGCAGGGTTTACACCGGGGAGCTGTTTTTT. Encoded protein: CASRVYTGELFF.

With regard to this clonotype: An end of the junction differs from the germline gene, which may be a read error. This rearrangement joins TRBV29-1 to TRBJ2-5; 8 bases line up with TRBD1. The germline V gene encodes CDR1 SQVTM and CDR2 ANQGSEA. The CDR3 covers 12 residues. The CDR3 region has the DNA TGCAGCGTGGAGACAGGGGAAGAGACCCAGTGCTTC. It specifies CSVETGEETQCF. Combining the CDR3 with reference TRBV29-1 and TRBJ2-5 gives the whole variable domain SAVISQKPSRDICQRGTSLTIQCQVDSQVTMMFWYRQQPGQSLTLIATANQGSEATYESGFVIDKFPISRPNLTFSTLTVSNMSPEDSSIYLCSVETGEETQCFGPGTRLLVL.

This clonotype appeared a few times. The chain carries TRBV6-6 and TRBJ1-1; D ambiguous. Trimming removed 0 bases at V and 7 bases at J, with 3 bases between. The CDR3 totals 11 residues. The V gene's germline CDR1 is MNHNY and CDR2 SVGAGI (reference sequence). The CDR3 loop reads CASSYSNEAFF. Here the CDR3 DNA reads TGTGCCAGCAGTTACTCAAATGAAGCTTTCTTT.

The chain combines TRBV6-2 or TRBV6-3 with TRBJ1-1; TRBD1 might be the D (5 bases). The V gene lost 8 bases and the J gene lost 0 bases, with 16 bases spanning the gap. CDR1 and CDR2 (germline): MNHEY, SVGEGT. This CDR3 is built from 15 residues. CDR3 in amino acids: CASRYEGTLNTEAFF. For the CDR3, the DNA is TGTGCCAGCCGCTACGAGGGGACCTTGAACACTGAAGCTTTCTTT.

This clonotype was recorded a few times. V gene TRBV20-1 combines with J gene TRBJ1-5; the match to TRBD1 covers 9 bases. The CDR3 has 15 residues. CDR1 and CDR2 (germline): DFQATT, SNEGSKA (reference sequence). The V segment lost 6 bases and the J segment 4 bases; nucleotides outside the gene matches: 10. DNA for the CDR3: TGCAGTGCCCAGACAGGGGGGATATGGAATCAGCCCCAGCATTTT. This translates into CSAQTGGIWNQPQHF.

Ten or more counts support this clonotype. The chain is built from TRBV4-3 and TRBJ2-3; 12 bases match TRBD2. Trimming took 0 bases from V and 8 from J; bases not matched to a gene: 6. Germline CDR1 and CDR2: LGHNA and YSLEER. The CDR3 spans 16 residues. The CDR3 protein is CASSQDATSGSSTQYF. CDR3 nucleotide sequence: TGCGCCAGCAGCCAAGATGCGACTAGCGGGAGTAGTACGCAGTATTTT.